This T cell receptor beta chain was found in a study of blood T cell repertoires in COVID-19. Study-wide context: Spain, Italy and the United States supplied samples that represented acute and convalescent COVID-19.

How the authors handled the data: Nucleated cell number was recorded as an estimate derived from reference gene primer amplification. Repertoires were generated with immunoSEQ multiplex PCR, while TCRdb's copy carries only in-frame clones and drops some. The V and J calls and clone size come from that table; D and trimming were worked out from the DNA. The sample holds 100,000 to 150,000 clones; roughly 88% are singletons and the top ten take over 9%. V trimming: 0 bases; J trimming: 2 bases; junction bases outside the gene matches: 5. The V gene's germline CDR1 is LGHDT and CDR2 YNNKEL (reference sequence). There are 16 residues in the CDR3.

The chain couples TRBV3-1 (or the pseudogene TRBV3-2) to TRBJ2-7; 9 bases line up with TRBD2. Sequenced sample: peripheral blood. This sequence originates from a man aged 50 to 59 with acute or convalescent COVID-19. The CDR3 DNA sequence: TGTGCCAGCAGCCAAGATTGGGCTAGCGGGACCTACGAGCAGTACTTC. Amino acids: CASSQDWASGTYEQYF.